Presented here are 10 T cell receptor beta chains from one specimen sequenced in a study of blood T cell repertoires in COVID-19. Clones were read by immunoSEQ multiplex PCR, and TCRdb kept only the in-frame ones, dropping some. The table lists around 310,000 clones, 90% of them singletons. The specimen sequenced was peripheral blood. Receptors originate from a woman between 40 and 55 years old with COVID-19, enrolled during active disease.

This chain uses TRBV3-1 (or the pseudogene TRBV3-2) with TRBJ2-7; TRBD2 agrees at 10 bases. The CDR3 has 17 residues. V shed 4 bases and J 2 bases; nucleotides not matched to a gene: 11. Germline V CDR1 and CDR2: LGHDT, YNNKEL (reference sequence). CDR3 region: CASSRLDSGRTTYEQYF. Here the CDR3 DNA reads TGTGCCAGCAGCCGTTTGGATAGCGGGAGGACTACCTACGAGCAGTACTTC.

The CDR3 loop is CASSLVGGHGTEAFF. CDR3 coding DNA: TGCGCCAGCAGCCTCGTGGGGGGGCACGGCACTGAAGCTTTCTTT. J is TRBJ1-1 and V is TRBV4-1; tentatively, D is TRBD1 (6 bases). Germline CDR1 and CDR2: MGHRA and YSYEKL. CDR3 length: 15 amino acids. Trimming stripped 4 bases from V and 4 bases from J, with 16 bases between.

The J gene is TRBJ1-3, the V gene TRBV11-2; TRBD1 matches 8 bases. The CDR3 contains 15 residues. Germline lookup yields CDR1 SGHAT and CDR2 FQNNGV. V shed 3 bases, J shed 0 bases, and the junction held 1 base outside the gene matches. The DNA of the CDR3 is TGTGCCAGCAGCTTTGGACAGGGCTCTGGAAACACCATATATTTT. It yields the protein CASSFGQGSGNTIYF.

The chain is built from TRBV5-6 and TRBJ1-1, with D maybe TRBD1 (6 bases). The ends were cut back, 2 bases at V and 0 bases at J, with 14 bases in the middle. Per the germline V gene, CDR1 is SGHDT and CDR2 is YYEEEE. The CDR3 covers 16 residues. CDR3 nucleotides: TGTGCCAGCAGCTTAAGATCAGGGGCGATGAACACTGAAGCTTTCTTT. This encodes CASSLRSGAMNTEAFF.

This chain links TRBV14 with TRBJ2-3; D possibly corresponds to TRBD2 (5 bases). This CDR3 region has 14 residues. Trimming left V 2 bases short and J 6 bases short, with 12 bases between. Germline CDR1 is SGHDN and CDR2 is FVKESK. The CDR3 bases are TGTGCCAGCAGCCAAATCAGGAGGATGGATACGCAGTATTTT. Its translation: CASSQIRRMDTQYF.

The chain joins TRBV7-3 to TRBJ2-1; no clear D gene. In germline, CDR1 is SGHTA, CDR2 FQGTGA. This CDR3 region has 15 residues. Trimming stripped 5 bases from V and 2 bases from J, with 13 bases between. The CDR3 spells CASSPLAAAYNEQFF. CDR3 coding DNA: TGTGCCAGCAGCCCACTTGCGGCCGCCTACAATGAGCAGTTCTTC.

The gene calls are TRBV4-3 and TRBJ1-6; the D is unclear. The germline V gene encodes CDR1 LGHNA and CDR2 YSLEER. V lost 2 bases and J 9 bases, leaving 11 bases between the germline ends. This CDR3 spans 14 amino acids. Written as DNA, the CDR3 is TGCGCCAGCAGCCAATCTCCCTTCGTTTCACCCCTCCACTTT. The encoded protein is CASSQSPFVSPLHF.

The chain joins TRBV5-1 to TRBJ2-5, with 10 bases identical to TRBD1. Germline-derived CDR1 and CDR2 are SGHRS and YFSETQ. This CDR3 region has 15 residues. With 3 bases clipped from V and 5 bases from J, the junction kept 7 bases outside the gene matches. The CDR3 region is CASSSGQGSVETQYF. The CDR3 nucleotides are TGCGCCAGCAGCTCGGGACAGGGGTCGGTGGAGACCCAGTACTTC.

The gene calls are TRBV27 and TRBJ1-1, with D possibly being TRBD1 (5 bases). V dropped 3 bases and J dropped 4 bases, with 15 bases sitting between them. The CDR3 length is 15 residues. Germline lookup yields CDR1 MNHEY and CDR2 SMNVEV (reference sequence). CDR3: CASSLRDWDGTEAFF. The DNA for the CDR3 is TGTGCCAGCAGTTTGCGGGACTGGGACGGCACTGAAGCTTTCTTT.

The chain links TRBV7-2 to TRBJ2-1; 8 positions agree with TRBD2. CDR1 and CDR2 from the germline V gene are SGHTA and FQGNSA. V lost 7 bases, J lost 4 bases, and 9 bases stayed unmatched. The CDR3 length is 15 residues. The CDR3 spells CASTPGGGGYNEQFF. The CDR3 nucleotides read TGTGCCAGCACTCCCGGGGGGGGAGGGTACAATGAGCAGTTCTTC. Full variable domain (missing parts from reference TRBV7-2 and TRBJ2-1): GAGVSQSPSNKVTEKGKDVELRCDPISGHTALYWYRQSLGQGLEFLIYFQGNSAPDKSGLPSDRFSAERTGGSVSTLTIQRTQQEDSAVYLCASTPGGGGYNEQFFGPGTRLTVL.